This T cell receptor (beta chain) was profiled in a study of cytomegalovirus exposure and HLA in healthy donors. Sampled while nominally healthy, donors likely had unrecorded immune exposures. With 60 Vbeta and 13 Jbeta primers, the PCR was carried out. TCRdb's table, derived via immunoSEQ multiplex PCR, lists solely in-frame clones and lacks some. Of about 60,000 clones in the sample, around 87% were seen once. The CDR3 has 15 residues. The germline gives CDR1 SGDLS, CDR2 YYNGEE. Trimming took off 4 bases at V and 5 bases at J, with 17 bases between the two ends. Sample: PBMCs. This TCR derives from a man younger than 30 in good health and CMV-seronegative. The J gene is TRBJ2-3, the V gene TRBV9, with D tentatively TRBD2 (6 bases). Here the CDR3 DNA reads TGTGCCAGCAGCCCATCCTCGGGACTCCAAGATACGCAGTATTTT. Translated, it gives CASSPSSGLQDTQYF.